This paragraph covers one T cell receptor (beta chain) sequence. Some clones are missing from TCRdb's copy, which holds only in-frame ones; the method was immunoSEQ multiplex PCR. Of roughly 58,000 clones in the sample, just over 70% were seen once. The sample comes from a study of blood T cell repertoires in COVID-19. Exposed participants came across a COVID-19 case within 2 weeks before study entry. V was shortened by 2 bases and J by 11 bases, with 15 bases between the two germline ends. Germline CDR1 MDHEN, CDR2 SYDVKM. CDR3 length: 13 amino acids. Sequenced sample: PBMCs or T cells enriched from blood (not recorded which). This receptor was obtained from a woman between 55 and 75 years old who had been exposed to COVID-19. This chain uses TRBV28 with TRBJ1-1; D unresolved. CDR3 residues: CASSLTTPAHAFF. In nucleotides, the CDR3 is TGTGCCAGCAGTTTAACGACACCGGCCCACGCTTTCTTT.